The 23 T cell receptor beta chains listed next were all sequenced from one sample in a study of response to subunit inactivated influenza vaccine. TCRdb processed the RT-PCR reads anew with MiXCR; each CDR3 protein has one entry. The table has around 580,000 distinct CDR3 sequences, roughly 15% seen once. The material sequenced was PBMCs from blood, taken about 11 days after vaccination. The receptor set was obtained from a man aged 50-60 years who received an inactivated influenza vaccine.

This clonotype occurred a few times. This chain uses TRBV7-2 with TRBJ2-5; D gene unclear. CDR1 and CDR2 from the germline V gene are SGHTA and FQGNSA. Trimming left V 3 bases short and J 2 bases short, with 13 bases between. The CDR3 extends over 15 amino acids. CDR3 residues: CASSFFRRQQETQYF. The CDR3 DNA follows: TGTGCCAGCAGCTTTTTCCGCCGGCAACAAGAGACCCAGTACTTC.

This chain connects TRBV6-5 to TRBJ2-7, with D hard to call. The CDR3 consists of 14 residues. Germline V CDR1 and CDR2: MNHEY, SVGAGI. With 4 bases removed from V and 2 bases from J, the gap between germline ends came to 12 bases. CDR3 sequence (DNA): TGTGCCAGCAGTTGGGGATCGCTTACCTACGAGCAGTACTTC. Residues: CASSWGSLTYEQYF.

The chain has TRBV20-1 and TRBJ2-7, with 9 nucleotides matching TRBD1. V was clipped by 8 bases and J by 4 bases; unmatched bases: 18. Per the germline V gene, CDR1 is DFQATT and CDR2 is SNEGSKA (reference sequence). The CDR3 spans 16 residues. CDR3 nucleotide sequence: TGCAGTCCCAAGGGTATGGGACAGGGTAAGGGTTACGAGCAGTACTTC. Encoded protein: CSPKGMGQGKGYEQYF.

V and J are TRBV3-1 and TRBJ2-2; D possibly corresponds to TRBD2 (6 bases). Per germline, CDR1 LGHDT and CDR2 YNNKEL (reference sequence). The CDR3 runs to 16 residues. V was trimmed by 0 bases and J by 4 bases, leaving 12 bases between them. CDR3 nucleotides: TGTGCCAGCAGCCAAGATCTGCCGGGACTCACCGGGGAGCTGTTTTTT. It codes for CASSQDLPGLTGELFF.

There are many counts of this clonotype. This sequence joins TRBV7-2 and TRBJ1-3; a possible D gene is TRBD1 (6 bases). V lost 5 bases to trimming and J lost 7 bases, with 15 bases between them. Germline V gene sequence: CDR1 SGHTA, CDR2 FQGNSA. The CDR3 contains 14 residues. CDR3 nucleotide sequence: TGTGCCAGCAGCGGCGACAGGTGGAAGAACACCATATATTTT. Translated, it gives CASSGDRWKNTIYF.

The CDR3 coding sequence is TGTGCCACCAGTGGCCCCGGGACGGCCTATGGCTACACCTTC. It codes for CATSGPGTAYGYTF. The chain carries TRBV24-1 and TRBJ1-2; a weak D match, TRBD1 (5 bases). The CDR3 consists of 14 residues. Trimming took 5 bases from V and 4 from J, leaving 13 bases between them. Germline CDR1 reads KGHDR; CDR2 reads SFDVKD.

There are many counts of this clonotype. The rearrangement uses TRBV5-1 and TRBJ1-2; 9 nucleotides match TRBD1. Germline trimming cut 0 bases from V and 6 bases from J; bases unmatched to any gene: 6. The CDR3 extends over 15 amino acids. Germline assignment: CDR1 SGHRS and CDR2 YFSETQ. The CDR3 DNA reads as TGCGCCAGCAGCTTGGACCGGGACAGGGAACATGGCTACACCTTC. It encodes CASSLDRDREHGYTF.

This clonotype was found a few times. This rearrangement joins TRBV9 to TRBJ1-5; 9 bases line up with TRBD1. The CDR3 is 12 amino acids. CDR1 SGDLS and CDR2 YYNGEE come from the germline V gene. Losses at the gene ends were 8 bases for V and 6 bases for J; bases not matched to a gene: 3. The CDR3: CASGQGTQPQHF. Written as DNA, the CDR3 is TGTGCCAGTGGACAGGGGACTCAGCCCCAGCATTTT.

The chain links TRBV20-1 to TRBJ2-2; D not certain. V lost 6 bases to trimming and J lost 4 bases, with 9 bases between them. The CDR3 runs 12 residues. CDR1 is DFQATT, CDR2 SNEGSKA, per germline (reference sequence). The DNA of the CDR3 is TGCAGTGCCTCGCTAGGCACCGGGGAGCTGTTTTTT. Translation gives CSASLGTGELFF.

The chain couples TRBV20-1 to TRBJ2-7; the D gene is possibly TRBD1 (6 bases). Germline V gene lookup returns CDR1 DFQATT and CDR2 SNEGSKA (reference sequence). V lost 2 bases and J lost 4, with 15 bases in between. This CDR3 region has 14 residues. The CDR3 region has the DNA TGCAGTGCTAGACGCCAGGGGAATGGTTACGAGCAGTACTTC. Protein sequence: CSARRQGNGYEQYF.

The chain employs TRBV12-3 or TRBV12-4 and TRBJ2-6; 7 bases align to TRBD1. This CDR3 comprises 15 residues. After removal of 5 bases from V and 1 base from J, the junction contained 2 bases not matched to a gene. This CDR3 is CASSETGSGANVLTF. The CDR3 DNA reads TGTGCCAGCAGTGAGACAGGGTCTGGGGCCAACGTCCTGACTTTC.

The sample holds many counts of this clonotype. The DNA for the CDR3 is TGTGCCAGCAGAATAGGACAGCAATCAAACATTCAGTACTTC. This codes for CASRIGQQSNIQYF. The chain carries TRBV28 and TRBJ2-4; D might be TRBD1 (6 bases). V was clipped by 6 bases and J by 6 bases, with 15 bases between them. Germline V gene data show CDR1 as MDHEN and CDR2 as SYDVKM. The CDR3 length is 14 residues.

The V call is TRBV20-1, the J call TRBJ2-3, with 8 bases aligning to TRBD1. This CDR3 has 14 amino acids. The V gene's germline CDR1 is DFQATT and CDR2 SNEGSKA (reference sequence). With 4 bases clipped from V and 4 bases from J, the junction kept 7 bases outside the gene matches. CDR3 region: CSATDRGWADTQYF. The CDR3 bases are TGCAGTGCTACCGACAGGGGTTGGGCAGATACGCAGTATTTT.

There are a few counts of this clonotype. The V and J genes are TRBV6-1 and TRBJ1-1; 9 positions agree with TRBD1. Germline V lookup: CDR1 MNHNS, CDR2 SASEGT. V lost 6 bases, J lost 5 bases, and 13 bases stayed unmatched. This CDR3 contains 16 residues. This chain's CDR3 is CASRNEYRGRVTEAFF. CDR3 DNA: TGTGCCAGCAGGAACGAATACAGGGGGCGAGTTACTGAAGCTTTCTTT.

This clonotype appeared a few times. This chain links TRBV12-3 or TRBV12-4 with TRBJ1-5, with 7 bases matching TRBD1. The V segment lost 5 bases and the J segment 7 bases; nucleotides outside the gene matches: 5. The CDR3 sequence is 13 residues long. The chain's CDR3 is CASSPQGGQPQHF. CDR3 bases: TGTGCCAGCAGTCCTCAGGGGGGACAGCCCCAGCATTTT.

At least ten counts were recorded for this clonotype. The rearrangement uses TRBV7-2 and TRBJ2-3, with TRBD2 identical over 12 bases. CDR1 is SGHTA and CDR2 is FQGNSA in the germline V gene. This CDR3 spans 16 amino acids. Germline trimming cut 5 bases from V and 0 bases from J; bases unmatched to any gene: 3. This CDR3 reads CASSRGTSGSTDTQYF. In DNA, the CDR3 is TGTGCCAGCAGCCGGGGGACTAGCGGGAGCACAGATACGCAGTATTTT.

This clonotype has ten or more counts. This sequence joins TRBV6-1 and TRBJ1-1; D not certain. Germline lookup yields CDR1 MNHNS and CDR2 SASEGT. The CDR3 totals 14 residues. Trimming left V 4 bases short and J 0 bases short, with 9 bases between. The CDR3 DNA is TGTGCCAGCAGTGTAGTCCTTATGAACACTGAAGCTTTCTTT. It is translated as CASSVVLMNTEAFF.

The CDR3 sequence: CSVEGLAGRDYEQYF. CDR3 DNA sequence: TGCAGCGTTGAAGGCCTAGCGGGAAGAGACTACGAGCAGTACTTC. The genes are TRBV29-1 and TRBJ2-7; 9 bases match TRBD2. The CDR3 totals 15 residues. V gave up 1 base and J gave up 3 bases; unmatched junction bases: 7. Per germline, CDR1 SQVTM and CDR2 ANQGSEA.

This clonotype was counted only a few times. V and J are TRBV6-4 and TRBJ2-1; no clear D. CDR1 and CDR2 (germline): MRHNA, SNTAGT. CDR3 size: 13 residues. V lost 5 bases and J lost 9, with 14 bases in between. CDR3 residues: CASSREDFGEQFF. The CDR3 bases are TGTGCCAGCAGTCGCGAAGATTTCGGTGAGCAGTTCTTC.

The sample holds many counts of this clonotype. The CDR3 spells CASSSGGISGSYEQYF. The DNA of the CDR3 is TGTGCCAGCAGCTCAGGGGGGATTAGCGGCTCCTACGAGCAGTACTTC. V is TRBV3-1 and J is TRBJ2-7, with D perhaps matching TRBD1 (7 bases). CDR1 is LGHDT, CDR2 YNNKEL, per germline (reference sequence). This CDR3 has 16 amino acids. V gave up 5 bases and J gave up 0 bases, with 17 bases separating them.

This chain links TRBV10-3 with TRBJ1-5, with D uncertain. CDR1 and CDR2 (germline): ENHRY, SYGVKD. Trimming shortened V by 0 bases and J by 7 bases, and 13 bases separated the two germline ends. The CDR3 totals 15 residues. The CDR3: CAISESLDAAQPQHF. The CDR3 coding sequence is TGTGCCATCAGTGAGTCGCTAGACGCCGCACAGCCCCAGCATTTT.

The table lists this clonotype with a few counts. The gene calls are TRBV14 and TRBJ2-7; D is possibly TRBD2 (6 bases). Germline V CDR1 and CDR2: SGHDN, FVKESK. The CDR3 is 15 residues long. V dropped 6 bases and J dropped 0 bases, with 15 bases sitting between them. In DNA, the CDR3 is TGTGCCAGCAGATCAGGGACTGATAACTCCTACGAGCAGTACTTC. It codes for CASRSGTDNSYEQYF.

This clonotype has more than one count but fewer than ten. This chain joins TRBV20-1 and TRBJ2-3, with D perhaps matching TRBD1 or TRBD2 (5 bases each). Germline lookup yields CDR1 DFQATT and CDR2 SNEGSKA (reference sequence). The CDR3 extends over 13 amino acids. The CDR3 nucleotides are TGCAGGGGGACCGAAAGACCCACAGATACGCAGTATTTT. Translation gives CRGTERPTDTQYF.